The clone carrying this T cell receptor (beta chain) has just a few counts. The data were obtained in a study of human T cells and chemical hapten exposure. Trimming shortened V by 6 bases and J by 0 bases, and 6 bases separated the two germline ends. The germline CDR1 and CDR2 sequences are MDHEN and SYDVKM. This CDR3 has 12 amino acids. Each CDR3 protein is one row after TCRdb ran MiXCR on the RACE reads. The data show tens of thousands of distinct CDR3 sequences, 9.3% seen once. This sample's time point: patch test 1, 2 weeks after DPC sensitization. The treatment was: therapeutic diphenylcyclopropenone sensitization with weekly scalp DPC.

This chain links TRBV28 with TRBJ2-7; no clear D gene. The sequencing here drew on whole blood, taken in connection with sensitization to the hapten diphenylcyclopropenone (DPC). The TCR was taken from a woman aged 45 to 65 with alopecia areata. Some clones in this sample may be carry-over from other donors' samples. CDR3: CASSLTSYEQYF. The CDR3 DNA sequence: TGTGCCAGCAGCCTAACCTCCTACGAGCAGTACTTC.